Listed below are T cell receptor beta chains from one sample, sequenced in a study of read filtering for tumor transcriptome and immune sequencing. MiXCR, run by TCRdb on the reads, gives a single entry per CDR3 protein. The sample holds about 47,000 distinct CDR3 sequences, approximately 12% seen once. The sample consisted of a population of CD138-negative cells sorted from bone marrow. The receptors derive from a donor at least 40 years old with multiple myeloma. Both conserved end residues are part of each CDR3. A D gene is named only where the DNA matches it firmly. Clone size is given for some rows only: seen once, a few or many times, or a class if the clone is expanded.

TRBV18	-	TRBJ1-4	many	TGTGCCAGCTCATCCCCCAGCCGGGGGTCTAATGAAAAACTGTTTTTT	CASSSPSRGSNEKLFF
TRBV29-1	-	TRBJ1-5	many	TGCAGCGTTGGTTTATCAGAAAATCAGCCCCAGCATTTT	CSVGLSENQPQHF
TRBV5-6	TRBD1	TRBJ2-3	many	TGTGCCAGCAGTCTTCAAGCAGGGGGAGATACGCAGTATTTT	CASSLQAGGDTQYF
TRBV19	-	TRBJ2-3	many	TGTGCCAGTAGTATAGATGGCACAGATACGCAGTATTTT	CASSIDGTDTQYF
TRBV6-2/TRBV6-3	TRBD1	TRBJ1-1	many	TGTGCCAGCAGTCCTGGAGGGGGCGCGGACACTGAAGCTTTCTTT	CASSPGGGADTEAFF
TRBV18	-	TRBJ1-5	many	TGTGCCAGCTCACCAACAGGTCAGCCCCAGCATTTT	CASSPTGQPQHF
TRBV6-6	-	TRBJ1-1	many	TGTGCCAGCAGTTACTCAGGGTATAACACTGAAGCTTTCTTT	CASSYSGYNTEAFF
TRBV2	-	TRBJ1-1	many	TGTGCCAGCAGTGCATTCATGAACACTGAAGCTTTCTTT	CASSAFMNTEAFF
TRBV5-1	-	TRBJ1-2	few	TGCGCCTGCAGCTTGGGTGGCCAGCTGGTTGGCTACACCTTC	CACSLGGQLVGYTF
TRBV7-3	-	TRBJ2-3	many	TGTGCCAGCAGCCCTACCGGCGGGAACACAGATACGCAGTATTTT	CASSPTGGNTDTQYF
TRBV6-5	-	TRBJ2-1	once	TGTGCCAGCAGTTTACGGATTTACGGATTCGGTGAGCAGTTCTTC	CASSLRIYGFGEQFF
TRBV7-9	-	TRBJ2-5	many	TGTGCCAGCAGCTTAGGCGTCGGCAGCCAAGAGACCCAGTACTTC	CASSLGVGSQETQYF
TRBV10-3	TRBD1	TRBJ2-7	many	TGTGCCATCAGTGACCCTAACCCCCGGGACAGGGAGTTGGGCGAGCAGTACTTC	CAISDPNPRDRELGEQYF
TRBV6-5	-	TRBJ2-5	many	TGTGCCAGCAGAAGCCCCGGGACGCGGTACCAAGAGACCCAGTACTTC	CASRSPGTRYQETQYF
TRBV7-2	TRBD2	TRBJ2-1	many	TGTGCCAGCAGCTTCGGACTAGCGGTCTCCTACAATGAGCAGTTCTTC	CASSFGLAVSYNEQFF
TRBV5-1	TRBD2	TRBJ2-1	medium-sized	TGCGCCAGCAGCCTGGGACTAGCGGGAGTTGCTGAGCAGTTCTTC	CASSLGLAGVAEQFF
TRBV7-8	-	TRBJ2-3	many	TGTGCCAGCAGCATCACAGATACGCAGTATTTT	CASSITDTQYF
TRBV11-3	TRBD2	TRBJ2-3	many	TGTGCCAGCAGCTTAGGTCCTAGCGGGCCGTATACGCAGTATTTT	CASSLGPSGPYTQYF
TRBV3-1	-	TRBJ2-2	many	TGTGCCAGCAGCTTTGAGTACGACACCGGGGAGCTGTTTTTT	CASSFEYDTGELFF
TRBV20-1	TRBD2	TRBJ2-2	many	TGCAGTGCTAGTTTGGTGGGACTAGCGGGAGAACAAGCCGGGGAGCTGTTTTTT	CSASLVGLAGEQAGELFF
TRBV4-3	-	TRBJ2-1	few	TGCGCCAGCAGCCAAGGTTTTAACAATGAGCAGTTCTTC	CASSQGFNNEQFF
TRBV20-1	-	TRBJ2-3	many	TGCAGTGCTAGAGATTTTGGTGGGAACCCCACAGATACGCAGTATTTT	CSARDFGGNPTDTQYF
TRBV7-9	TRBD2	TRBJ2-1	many	TGTGCCAGCAGCTTAGTGGGCGGGAGCATCCACAATGAGCAGTTCTTC	CASSLVGGSIHNEQFF
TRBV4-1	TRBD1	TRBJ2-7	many	TGCGCCAGCAGCCAACGGACAGGGGACGAGCAGTACTTC	CASSQRTGDEQYF
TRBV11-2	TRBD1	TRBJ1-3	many	TGTGCCAGCAGCTCTCCGAGGACAGGCGGAAACACCATATATTTT	CASSSPRTGGNTIYF
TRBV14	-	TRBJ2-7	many	TGTGCCAGCAGCCAGGGACAAGGGTCCCCCTACGAGCAGTACTTC	CASSQGQGSPYEQYF
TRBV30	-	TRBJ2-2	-	TGTGCCTGGAGTGGTGTGAGGGGGAGCGGGGAGCTGTTTTTT	CAWSGVRGSGELFF
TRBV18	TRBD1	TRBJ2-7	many	TGTGCCAGCTCAGGAGGCAGGGGGATCCACGAGCAGTACTTC	CASSGGRGIHEQYF
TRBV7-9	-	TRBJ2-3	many	TGTGCCAGCAGCTACACAGATACGCAGTATTTT	CASSYTDTQYF
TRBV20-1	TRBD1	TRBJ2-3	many	TGCAGTGTCGAATGGACAGGGGGGAATACGCAGTATTTT	CSVEWTGGNTQYF
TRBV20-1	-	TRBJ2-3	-	TGCAGTGCTAGATTCCTCACCCACACAGATACGCAGTATTTT	CSARFLTHTDTQYF
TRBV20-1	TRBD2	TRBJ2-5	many	TGCAGTGCTAGTGAAGCGGGAGTTCGAGAGACCCAGTACTTC	CSASEAGVRETQYF
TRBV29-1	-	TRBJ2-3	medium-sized	TGCAGCGTTGGGCGGGCCACAGATACGCAGTATTTT	CSVGRATDTQYF
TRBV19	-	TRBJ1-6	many	TGTGCCAGTAGTTTCCGGACAAAATTGGATTCACCCCTCCACTTT	CASSFRTKLDSPLHF
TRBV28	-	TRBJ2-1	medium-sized	TGTGCCAGCAGTTTTTCGCTCAATGAGCAGTTCTTC	CASSFSLNEQFF
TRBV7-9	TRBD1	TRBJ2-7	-	TGTGCCAGCAGCCCAGGGACAGGCGTTGAGCCGTACTTC	CASSPGTGVEPYF
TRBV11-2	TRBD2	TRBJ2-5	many	TGTGCCAGCAGCTCACTAGCGGGAGACGGGGAGACCCAGTACTTC	CASSSLAGDGETQYF
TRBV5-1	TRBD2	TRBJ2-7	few	TGCGCCAGCAGCGGGGGTGGTAGCGGGAGTACGTACGAGCAGTACTTC	CASSGGGSGSTYEQYF
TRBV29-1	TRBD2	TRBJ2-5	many	TGCAGCGTTATGGCGTGGAGCGGGGGGGAGACCCAGTACTTC	CSVMAWSGGETQYF
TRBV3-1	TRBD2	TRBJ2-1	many	TGTGCCAGCAGCCAGAGCGCTAGCGGCCACAATGAGCAGTTCTTC	CASSQSASGHNEQFF
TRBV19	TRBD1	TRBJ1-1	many	TGTGCCAGTATGCCGGGACAGGGGCGCCGGGTCGAAGCTTTCTTT	CASMPGQGRRVEAFF
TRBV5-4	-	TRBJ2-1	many	TGTGCCAGCAGCCGAGACGGGAGTGGTTCCAATGAGCAGTTCTTC	CASSRDGSGSNEQFF